Listed here are 12 T cell receptor beta chains from one sample, sequenced in a study of CD8 T cells in ankylosing spondylitis. Each CDR3 protein gets one entry after TCRdb re-called the 5' RACE reads with MiXCR. The table lists around 150,000 distinct CDR3 sequences, about a sixth of them singletons. Sequenced material: blood, either unsorted or a sorted T cell fraction (not recorded which). These receptors were obtained from a male donor with ankylosing spondylitis or in good health (not recorded which).

Ten or more counts support this clonotype. This chain connects TRBV5-1 to TRBJ2-3, with D tentatively TRBD2 (6 bases). Trimming took 0 bases from V and 4 from J, leaving 12 bases between them. CDR3 length: 15 residues. Germline CDR1 SGHRS, CDR2 YFSETQ. CDR3 loop: CASSLAGGTADTQYF. CDR3 DNA: TGCGCCAGCAGCTTGGCGGGCGGGACGGCAGATACGCAGTATTTT.

This chain connects TRBV28 to TRBJ2-6, with a possible D match to TRBD1 (5 bases). CDR1 is MDHEN and CDR2 is SYDVKM in the germline V gene. The CDR3 is 15 amino acids. V gave up 5 bases and J gave up 1 base, with 9 bases separating them. Written as DNA, the CDR3 is TGTGCCAGCAGTGCTCCAGGGTCTGGGGCCAACGTCCTGACTTTC. It yields the protein CASSAPGSGANVLTF.

This chain joins TRBV7-9 and TRBJ2-7; D is uncertain. V was pared by 7 bases and J by 3 bases, with 13 bases between. The germline V gene encodes CDR1 SEHNR and CDR2 FQNEAQ (reference sequence). The CDR3 consists of 13 residues. CDR3: CASISGWGYEQYF. DNA of the CDR3: TGTGCCAGCATCTCAGGTTGGGGCTACGAGCAGTACTTC.

This clonotype has ten or more counts. The gene calls are TRBV20-1 and TRBJ2-7; D unclear. The CDR3 is 11 residues long. The germline V gene encodes CDR1 DFQATT and CDR2 SNEGSKA (reference sequence). The germline V and J ends were trimmed by 7 bases and 4 bases, with 11 bases remaining between them. CDR3 amino acids: CSVPSQYEQYF. For the CDR3, the DNA is TGCAGTGTCCCTTCCCAATACGAGCAGTACTTC.

This clonotype was counted many times. The chain uses TRBV5-1 and TRBJ1-2, with TRBD1 as a possible D gene (6 bases). Trimming cost V 4 bases and J 4 bases, with 11 bases left between them. Germline CDR1 reads SGHRS; CDR2 reads YFSETQ. This CDR3 is 13 amino acids long. CDR3 residues: CASSEGDSYGYTF. CDR3 in DNA: TGCGCCAGCAGCGAGGGGGATAGCTATGGCTACACCTTC.

J is TRBJ2-1 and V is TRBV3-1, with D unresolved. The germline V gene has CDR1 LGHDT and CDR2 YNNKEL (reference sequence). V shed 1 base and J shed 5 bases, with 3 bases lying between them. The CDR3 runs 12 residues. CDR3 sequence (DNA): TGTGCCAGCAGCCAAGTGAACAATGAGCAGTTCTTC. Translated, it gives CASSQVNNEQFF.

Many counts were recorded for this clonotype. Here the CDR3 reads CSAREDSGVSGNTIYF. The CDR3 coding sequence is TGCAGTGCTAGAGAGGACTCCGGGGTGTCTGGAAACACCATATATTTT. The V gene is TRBV20-1, the J gene TRBJ1-3, with D uncertain. Germline CDR1 reads DFQATT; CDR2 reads SNEGSKA (reference sequence). The V and J ends lost 0 bases and 1 base respectively, with 13 bases between them. The CDR3 is made up of 16 amino acids.

The chain couples TRBV7-2 to TRBJ2-2; TRBD2 aligns across 9 bases. The junction had 5 bases not matched to a gene; V was cut back by 5 bases and J by 4 bases. The CDR3 consists of 15 residues. CDR1 is SGHTA, CDR2 FQGNSA, per germline. The CDR3 DNA follows: TGTGCCAGCAGCCAGGCTAGCGGGATCACCGGGGAGCTGTTTTTT. It is translated as CASSQASGITGELFF.

As concerns this clonotype: One junction end disagrees with the germline gene, perhaps due to a read error. The rearrangement uses TRBV24-1 and TRBJ2-1; 8 nucleotides match TRBD2. The length of the CDR3 is 21 residues. The germline V gene has CDR1 KGHDR and CDR2 SFDVKD. CDR3 region: CGTSDSPTGTRYHGSYNEQFF. In DNA form, the CDR3 reads TGTGGCACCAGTGATAGCCCAACCGGGACTAGATACCATGGCTCCTACAATGAGCAGTTCTTC.

This clonotype was detected ten times or more. This chain joins TRBV20-1 and TRBJ1-6, with D possibly TRBD1 on 5 matching bases. CDR1 is DFQATT and CDR2 is SNEGSKA in the germline V gene (reference sequence). Deletions cut 3 bases from V and 0 bases from J, with 15 bases between. CDR3 size: 17 residues. CDR3 bases: TGCAGTGCTAGCGACCGGGACCTCAGCTCCTATAATTCACCCCTCCACTTT. This sequence encodes CSASDRDLSSYNSPLHF.

The J gene is TRBJ2-7, the V gene TRBV7-2; D may be TRBD1 (6 bases). The CDR3 is 11 residues long. Germline V gives CDR1 SGHTA, CDR2 FQGNSA. Trimming removed 5 bases at V and 10 bases at J, with 12 bases between. The CDR3 region has the DNA TGTGCCAGCAGCCTTGGGACAAACCAGTACTTC. It translates to CASSLGTNQYF.

The table lists this clonotype with many counts. CDR3 DNA: TGTGCCAGCAGCGGAATGATCCGACAGAACACAGATACGCAGTATTTT. This sequence encodes CASSGMIRQNTDTQYF. The rearrangement uses TRBV5-6 and TRBJ2-3, with D possibly being TRBD1 (5 bases). This CDR3 has 16 amino acids. From germline, CDR1 is SGHDT and CDR2 YYEEEE. Trimming pared 4 bases from V and 2 bases from J, leaving 17 bases between.